The subject of this entry is one TCR beta chain. This clone's antigen is unknown. No base quality information exists; no much larger clone differs at one position. The immunoSEQ Assay, a bias-controlled multiplex PCR, was used to amplify TCRbeta CDR3 regions from genomic DNA. From the authors' description of their analysis: Within the assay, amplification of reference gene primers was used to estimate how many nucleated cells each sample contained. To quantify the absolute abundance of each unique TCRbeta CDR3 rearrangement, sequence reads were collapsed and filtered. For each sample, productive Simpson clonality was calculated as the square root of Simpson's diversity index across productive rearrangements. In its TCRdb copy, this immuneACCESS table keeps in-frame sequences only and misses some clones. Where compared with another copy, unresolved V genes explain less than half of these, and the others have no known cause. Clone size and V and J calls were adopted from that table, with D and trimming inferred from the DNA. The sample table lists over 200,000 clones, around 84% of them with a count of one. The ten biggest clones cover 15% of the sample.

These data come from a study of blood T cell repertoires in COVID-19 (dated by TCRdb to 2018 to 2021). Broadly, across the study: The collaborator samples originated in the United States, Italy and Spain and spanned the acute and convalescent phases of COVID-19. The prospective study material was composed of cDNA or gDNA derived from T cells, B-cell-depleted T cells, or PBMCs. Subjects who had been exposed to COVID-19, were actively infected with it, or had recovered from it provided the deeply sampled blood TCRbeta repertoires that made up the dataset. A freely available public database, intended as a resource for researchers studying the immune response to SARS-CoV-2, is where the repertoires were released. The samples were drawn from two sources: the first 160 participants of the ongoing ImmuneRACE study, and 1,200 or so subjects contributed by 6 global collaborators. A de-identified subject ID, COVID-19 status, age in years and sex were almost always included in the sample metadata. Where available, HLA class I and class II types were taken from metadata supplied by the sample provider and were not determined by assay-based typing. Findings and caveats that apply to the study as a whole: How much clinical and demographic metadata was included differed by source and by participant, and the metadata was provided uncurated.

V is shortened by 6 bases, J by 8 bases, and the region joining them spans 16 bases. As encoded in the germline V gene, CDR1 is MNHEY while CDR2 is SVGAGI. The cysteine opens and the phenylalanine closes a CDR3 of 13 amino acids. This entry keeps only the CDR3 DNA: 39 bases, framed from base 1. Enrolling through a virtual design, the prospective study's participants ranged in age from about 18 to 89 years and lived across 24 United States geographic areas. To assign participants to cohorts, the prospective study relied on clinical history that participants themselves reported in a screening survey and a study questionnaire. Recovered participants in ImmuneRACE Cohort 3 were defined as having two consecutive negative NP/OP PCR tests, clearance from a healthcare professional, or resolution of symptoms. Each participant in the prospective study had whole blood, serum and a nasopharyngeal or oropharyngeal swab collected by mobile phlebotomists. Participants in the prospective study had the option to provide additional blood draws and questionnaires over an approximately 2-month period. Prospective study blood samples were shipped either frozen or at room temperature before DNA extraction.

Sequenced input: PBMCs or T cells enriched from blood (not recorded which). The chain couples TRBV6-5 to TRBJ1-1; TRBD1 might be the D gene, on 6 matching bases. This clonotype was obtained from a man aged 18 to 29 who had recovered from COVID-19. The CDR3 loop reads CASSYSGEGEAFF. The DNA sequence is given as TGTGCCAGCAGCTATTCAGGGGAAGGAGAAGCTTTCTTT.